The clone carrying this T cell receptor beta chain has only a few counts. Expressed TCRB transcripts were sequenced because the entire RNA isolate underwent reverse transcription. TCRdb keeps only in-frame clones here, not all; method: immunoSEQ multiplex PCR. This table has approximately 170,000 clones, roughly 9.1% appearing once. V lost 0 bases, J lost 8 bases, and 7 bases lay in between. This CDR3 is 11 amino acids long. From germline, CDR1 is GTSNPN and CDR2 SVGIG (reference sequence). This entry belongs to a study of beta chain features in type 1 diabetes. Each sorted population was over 98% pure.

The chain has TRBV30 and TRBJ1-2; the D gene is possibly TRBD1 (6 bases). This receptor was identified in a woman younger than 30 in good health. Sequencing was performed on central memory CD4+ T cells from blood. CDR3 residues: CAWSVQGGYTF. In nucleotides, the CDR3 is TGTGCCTGGAGTGTACAGGGCGGCTACACCTTC.